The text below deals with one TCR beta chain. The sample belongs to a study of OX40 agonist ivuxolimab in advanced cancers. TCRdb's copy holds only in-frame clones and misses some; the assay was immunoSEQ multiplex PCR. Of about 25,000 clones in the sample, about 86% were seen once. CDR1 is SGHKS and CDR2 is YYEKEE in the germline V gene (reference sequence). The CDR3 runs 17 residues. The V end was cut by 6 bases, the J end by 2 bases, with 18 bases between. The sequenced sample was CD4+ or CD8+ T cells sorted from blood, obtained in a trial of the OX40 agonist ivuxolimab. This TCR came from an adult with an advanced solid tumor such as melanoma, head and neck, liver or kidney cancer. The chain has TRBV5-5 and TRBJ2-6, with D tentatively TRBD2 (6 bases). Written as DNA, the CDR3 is TGTGCCAGCACCAATTACCAGGGACTGGCTGGGGCCAACGTCCTGACTTTC. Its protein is CASTNYQGLAGANVLTF.